This entry features one T cell receptor beta chain sequence. This clone appeared a few times. Its antigen remains undetermined. Base-call qualities are not available, and no considerably larger clone is one nucleotide away. V loses 2 bases of germline sequence and J loses 5 bases, and the interval between the two ends is 15 bases. Inclusive of the bounding cysteine and phenylalanine, the CDR3 is 15 residues long. CDR3 DNA is the only sequence kept; it has 45 bases, read in frame from the first base. Looking up the germline V gene yields CDR1 SGHTA and CDR2 FQGNSA. The collaborating institutions used their own protocols to collect whole blood in K2EDTA tubes. For TCRbeta analysis, collaborator samples were shipped as frozen whole blood, as isolated PBMCs, or as DNA extracted from either sample type. TCRbeta CDR3 regions were amplified from genomic DNA by means of the immunoSEQ Assay, a bias-controlled multiplex PCR. Per the source publication's procedure: The number of nucleated cells in each sample was estimated by amplification of reference gene primers within the assay. To quantify the absolute abundance of each unique TCRbeta CDR3 rearrangement, sequence reads were collapsed and filtered. For each sample, productive Simpson clonality was calculated as the square root of Simpson's diversity index across productive rearrangements. TCRdb took this table from immuneACCESS and kept in-frame rearrangements with V and J called. Such tables lack part of the clones; where checked against another copy, unresolved V genes explain under half of the gap, and the rest is unexplained. V, J and clone size are taken as reported in that table, and D and trimming were inferred from the DNA itself. Within this sample are 150,000 to 200,000 clones, with around four fifths of them counted one time only. The ten largest clonotypes hold about 6.5% of the sample.

This specimen belongs to a study of blood T cell repertoires in COVID-19 (dated by TCRdb to 2020 to 2022). As for the study more broadly: The collaborator samples originated in the United States, Italy and Spain and spanned the acute and convalescent phases of COVID-19. Deeply sampled blood TCRbeta repertoires from subjects exposed to, actively infected with, or recovered from COVID-19 were included in the dataset. The samples were drawn from the first 160 participants of the ongoing ImmuneRACE study and from over a thousand subjects provided by 6 global collaborators. The material from the prospective study consisted of cDNA or gDNA derived from T cells, B-cell-depleted T cells, or PBMCs. The sample metadata nearly always contained a de-identified subject ID, COVID-19 status, age in years and sex. Where HLA class I and class II types were available, the types were taken from metadata supplied by the sample provider, not from assay-based typing. The repertoires were released in a freely available public database intended as a resource for research on the immune response to SARS-CoV-2. The paper as a whole reports these results and caveats: The quantity of clinical and demographic metadata differed by source and by participant and was supplied without curation.

The TCR comes from a woman between 40 and 55 years old with acute or convalescent COVID-19. Input material: peripheral blood. The rearranged segments are TRBV7-2 and TRBJ1-2; the D gene is not confidently resolved. The sequenced DNA: TGTGCCAGCAGCTTAAGAACCCGACGGGATTATGGCTACACCTTC. It specifies CASSLRTRRDYGYTF.